This entry concerns a single T cell receptor (beta chain). Its matching antigen is unknown. MiXCR, run by TCRdb on the reads, gives a single entry per CDR3 protein. Here the sample spans 750,000 to 950,000 distinct CDR3 sequences, about 27% being singletons. CDR1 is SGHTA and CDR2 is FQGTGA in the germline V gene. The CDR3 covers 13 residues. V lost 5 bases and J 12 bases, leaving 19 bases between the germline ends. This sample stems from a study of T cell repertoires in cytomegalovirus infection. Background on the study: Public signatures in TCR beta pointed to CMV infection and matching HLA type. Study-level points and caveats: The response measured ex vivo was dominated by TCR beta clonotypes (HLA-C-restricted and CMV-specific).

The receptor was isolated from a human donor in good health (CMV status not recorded). Some clones in this sample may be carry-over from other donors' samples. Sequenced material: cultured CD8+ T cells from PBMCs, taken from culture after CMV antigen stimulation. The chain carries TRBV7-3 and TRBJ1-2; no definite D call. The chain's CDR3 is CASSQNPDEAHTF. Written as DNA, the CDR3 is TGTGCCAGCAGCCAAAACCCGGACGAGGCACACACCTTC.